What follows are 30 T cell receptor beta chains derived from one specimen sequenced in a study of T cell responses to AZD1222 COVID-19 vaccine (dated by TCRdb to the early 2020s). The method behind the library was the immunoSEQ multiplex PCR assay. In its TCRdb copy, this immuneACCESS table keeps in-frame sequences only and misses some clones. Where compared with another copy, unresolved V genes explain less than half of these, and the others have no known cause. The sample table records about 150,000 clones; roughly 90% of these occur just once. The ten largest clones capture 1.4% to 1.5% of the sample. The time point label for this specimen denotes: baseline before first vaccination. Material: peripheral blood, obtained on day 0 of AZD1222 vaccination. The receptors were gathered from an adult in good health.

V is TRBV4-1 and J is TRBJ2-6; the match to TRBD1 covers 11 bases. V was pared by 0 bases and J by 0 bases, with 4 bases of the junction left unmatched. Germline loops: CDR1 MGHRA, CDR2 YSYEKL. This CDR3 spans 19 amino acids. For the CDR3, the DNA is TGCGCCAGCAGCCAAGATGGACAGGGGGCGTACTCTGGGGCCAACGTCCTGACTTTC. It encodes CASSQDGQGAYSGANVLTF.

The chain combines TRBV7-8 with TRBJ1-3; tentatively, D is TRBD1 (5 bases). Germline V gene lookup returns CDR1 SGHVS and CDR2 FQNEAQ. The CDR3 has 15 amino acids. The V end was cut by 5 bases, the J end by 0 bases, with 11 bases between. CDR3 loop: CASSQGSSSGNTIYF. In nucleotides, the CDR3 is TGTGCCAGCAGCCAGGGCTCCAGCTCTGGAAACACCATATATTTT. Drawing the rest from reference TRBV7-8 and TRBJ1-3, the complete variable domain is GAGVSQSPRYKVAKRGQDVALRCDPISGHVSLFWYQQALGQGPEFLTYFQNEAQLDKSGLPSDRFFAERPEGSVSTLKIQRTQQEDSAVYLCASSQGSSSGNTIYFGEGSWLTVV.

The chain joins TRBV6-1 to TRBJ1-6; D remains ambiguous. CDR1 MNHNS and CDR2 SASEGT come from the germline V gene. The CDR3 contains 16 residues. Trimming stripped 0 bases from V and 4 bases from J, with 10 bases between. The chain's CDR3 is CASSEANKQYNSPLHF. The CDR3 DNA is TGTGCCAGCAGTGAAGCGAACAAACAGTATAATTCACCCCTCCACTTT.

The CDR3 loop reads CASSDGQGVLPQHF. In nucleotides, the CDR3 is TGTGCCAGCAGTGACGGACAGGGGGTTTTGCCCCAGCATTTT. The chain joins TRBV6-1 to TRBJ1-5, with 10 positions matching TRBD1. With V trimmed by 3 bases and J by 9 bases, 5 bases remained unmatched. Germline V CDR1 and CDR2: MNHNS, SASEGT. The CDR3 consists of 14 residues.

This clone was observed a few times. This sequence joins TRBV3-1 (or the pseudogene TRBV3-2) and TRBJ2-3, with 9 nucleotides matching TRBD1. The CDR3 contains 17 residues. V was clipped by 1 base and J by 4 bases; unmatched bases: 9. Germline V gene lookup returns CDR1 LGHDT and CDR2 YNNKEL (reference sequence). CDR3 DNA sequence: TGTGCCAGCAGCCAAGTGAGGTTGGGACAGGGCGCAGATACGCAGTATTTT. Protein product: CASSQVRLGQGADTQYF.

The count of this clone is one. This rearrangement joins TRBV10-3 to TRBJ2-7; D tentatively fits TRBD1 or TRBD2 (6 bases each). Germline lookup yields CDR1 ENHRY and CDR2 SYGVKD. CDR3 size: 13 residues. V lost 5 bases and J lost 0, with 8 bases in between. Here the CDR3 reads CAISPGASYEQYF. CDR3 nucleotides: TGTGCCATCAGTCCGGGGGCCTCCTACGAGCAGTACTTC.

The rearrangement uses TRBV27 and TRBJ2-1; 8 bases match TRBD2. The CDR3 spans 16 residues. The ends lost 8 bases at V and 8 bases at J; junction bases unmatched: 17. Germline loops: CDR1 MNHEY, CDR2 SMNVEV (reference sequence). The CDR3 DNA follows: TGTGCCAGCTACCTCGGAGGTAGCGGGACGGTCCATGAGCAGTTCTTC. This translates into CASYLGGSGTVHEQFF.

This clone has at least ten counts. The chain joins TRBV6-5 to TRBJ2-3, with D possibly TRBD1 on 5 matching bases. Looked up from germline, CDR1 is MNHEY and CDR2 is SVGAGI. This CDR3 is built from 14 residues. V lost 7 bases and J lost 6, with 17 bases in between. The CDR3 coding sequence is TGTGCCAGCAAAACAGGCCTTTCTGCGGATACGCAGTATTTT. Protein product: CASKTGLSADTQYF.

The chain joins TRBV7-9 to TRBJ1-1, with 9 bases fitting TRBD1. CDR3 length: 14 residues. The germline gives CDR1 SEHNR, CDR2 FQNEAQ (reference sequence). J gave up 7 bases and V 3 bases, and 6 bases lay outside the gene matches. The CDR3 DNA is TGTGCCAGCAGCTTCTCGAGGGGACAGGGTGAAGCTTTCTTT. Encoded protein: CASSFSRGQGEAFF.

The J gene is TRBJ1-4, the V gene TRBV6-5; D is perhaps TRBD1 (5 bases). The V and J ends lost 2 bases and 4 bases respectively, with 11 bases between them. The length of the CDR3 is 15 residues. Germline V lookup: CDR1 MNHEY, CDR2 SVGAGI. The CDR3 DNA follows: TGTGCCAGCAGTTACCTGGGCGGGGGTAATGAAAAACTGTTTTTT. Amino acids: CASSYLGGGNEKLFF.

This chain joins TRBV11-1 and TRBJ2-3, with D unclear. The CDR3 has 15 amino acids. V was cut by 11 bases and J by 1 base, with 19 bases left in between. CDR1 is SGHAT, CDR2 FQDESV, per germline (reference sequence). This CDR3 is CASKPRVRGTDTQYF. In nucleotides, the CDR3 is TGTGCCTCCAAACCGAGAGTTCGGGGCACAGATACGCAGTATTTT.

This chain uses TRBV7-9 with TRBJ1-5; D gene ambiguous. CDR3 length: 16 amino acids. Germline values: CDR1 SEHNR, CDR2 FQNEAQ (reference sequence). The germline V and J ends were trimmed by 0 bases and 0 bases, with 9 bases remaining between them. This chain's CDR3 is CASSLAPGYSNQPQHF. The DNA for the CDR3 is TGTGCCAGCAGCTTAGCGCCCGGTTATAGCAATCAGCCCCAGCATTTT.

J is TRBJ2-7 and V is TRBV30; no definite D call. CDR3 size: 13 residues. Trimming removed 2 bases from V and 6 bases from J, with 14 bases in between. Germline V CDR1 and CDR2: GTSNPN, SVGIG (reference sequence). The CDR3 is CAWSHPPRPEQYF. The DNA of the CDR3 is TGTGCCTGGAGTCATCCCCCCAGGCCCGAGCAGTACTTC.

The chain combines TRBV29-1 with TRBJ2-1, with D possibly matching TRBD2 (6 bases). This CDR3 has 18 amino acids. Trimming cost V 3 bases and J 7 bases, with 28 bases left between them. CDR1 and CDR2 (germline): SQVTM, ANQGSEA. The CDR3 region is CSVDELKLTRRMQNEQFF. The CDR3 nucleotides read TGCAGCGTTGATGAGTTGAAACTGACTAGGCGGATGCAGAATGAGCAGTTCTTC.

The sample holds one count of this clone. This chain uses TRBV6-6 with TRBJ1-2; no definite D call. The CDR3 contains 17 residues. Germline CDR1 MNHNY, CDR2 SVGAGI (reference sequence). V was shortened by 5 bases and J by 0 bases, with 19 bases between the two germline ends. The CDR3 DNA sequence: TGTGCCAGCAGTCCGCGCTCTGGGGATGGGGCTAACTATGGCTACACCTTC. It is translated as CASSPRSGDGANYGYTF.

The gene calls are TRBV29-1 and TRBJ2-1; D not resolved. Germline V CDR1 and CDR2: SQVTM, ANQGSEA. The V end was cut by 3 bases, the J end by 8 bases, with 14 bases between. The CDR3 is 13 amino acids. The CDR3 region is CSVDKPNNDEQFF. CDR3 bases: TGCAGCGTTGACAAGCCCAACAACGATGAGCAGTTCTTC.

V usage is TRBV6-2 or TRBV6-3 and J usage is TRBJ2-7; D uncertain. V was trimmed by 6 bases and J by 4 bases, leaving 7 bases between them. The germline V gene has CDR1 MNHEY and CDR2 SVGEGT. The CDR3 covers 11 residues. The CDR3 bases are TGTGCCAGCAGCGGTGTTTACGAGCAGTACTTC. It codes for CASSGVYEQYF.

CDR3 in DNA: TGTGCCAGCAGCTTAGGATGGGAGCAGTTCTTC. It translates to CASSLGWEQFF. This sequence joins TRBV7-3 and TRBJ2-1, with D unresolved. From germline, CDR1 is SGHTA and CDR2 FQGTGA. Trimming cost V 2 bases and J 10 bases, with 6 bases left between them. CDR3 size: 11 residues.

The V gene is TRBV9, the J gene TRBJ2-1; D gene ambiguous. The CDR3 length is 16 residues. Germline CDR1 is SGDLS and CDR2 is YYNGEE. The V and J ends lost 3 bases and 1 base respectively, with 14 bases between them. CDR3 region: CASSGRTGGSYNEQFF. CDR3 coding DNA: TGTGCCAGCAGCGGGCGGACGGGTGGGTCCTACAATGAGCAGTTCTTC.

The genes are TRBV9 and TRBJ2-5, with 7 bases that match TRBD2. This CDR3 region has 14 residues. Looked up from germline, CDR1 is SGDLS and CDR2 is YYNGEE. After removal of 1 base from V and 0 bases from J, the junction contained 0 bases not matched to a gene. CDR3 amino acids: CASSVRGDQETQYF. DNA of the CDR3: TGTGCCAGCAGCGTACGGGGGGACCAAGAGACCCAGTACTTC.

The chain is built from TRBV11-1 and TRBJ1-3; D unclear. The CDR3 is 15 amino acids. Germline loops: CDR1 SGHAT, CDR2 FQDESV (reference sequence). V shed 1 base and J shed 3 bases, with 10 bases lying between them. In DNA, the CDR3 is TGTGCCAGCAGCTTAGGACCGCAAGGTGGAAACACCATATATTTT. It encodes CASSLGPQGGNTIYF.

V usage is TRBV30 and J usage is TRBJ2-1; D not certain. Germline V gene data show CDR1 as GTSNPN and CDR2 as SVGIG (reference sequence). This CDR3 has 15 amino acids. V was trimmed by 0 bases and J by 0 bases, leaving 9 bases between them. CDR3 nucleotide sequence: TGTGCCTGGAGTGTACCAGGAAGCTCCTACAATGAGCAGTTCTTC. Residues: CAWSVPGSSYNEQFF.

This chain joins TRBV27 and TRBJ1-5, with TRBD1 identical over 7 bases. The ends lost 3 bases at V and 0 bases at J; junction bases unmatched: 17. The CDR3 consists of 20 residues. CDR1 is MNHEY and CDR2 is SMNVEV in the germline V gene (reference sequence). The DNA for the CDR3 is TGTGCCAGCAGTTTTCTACCAGCCACCTTCCGGGACAGTAGCAATCAGCCCCAGCATTTT. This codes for CASSFLPATFRDSSNQPQHF.

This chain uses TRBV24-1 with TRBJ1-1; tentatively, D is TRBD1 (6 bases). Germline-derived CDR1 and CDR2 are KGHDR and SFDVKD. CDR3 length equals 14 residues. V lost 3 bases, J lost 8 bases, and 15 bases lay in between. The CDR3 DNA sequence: TGTGCCACCAGTGATCGGGGGCCACGAGCGGAAGCTTTCTTT. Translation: CATSDRGPRAEAFF.

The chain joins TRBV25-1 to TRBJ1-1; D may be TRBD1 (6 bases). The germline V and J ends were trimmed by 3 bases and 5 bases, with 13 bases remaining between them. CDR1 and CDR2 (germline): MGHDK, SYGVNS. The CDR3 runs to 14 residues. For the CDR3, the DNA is TGTGCCAGCAGTGATGCAGGGGAGAGGACTGAAGCTTTCTTT. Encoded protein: CASSDAGERTEAFF.

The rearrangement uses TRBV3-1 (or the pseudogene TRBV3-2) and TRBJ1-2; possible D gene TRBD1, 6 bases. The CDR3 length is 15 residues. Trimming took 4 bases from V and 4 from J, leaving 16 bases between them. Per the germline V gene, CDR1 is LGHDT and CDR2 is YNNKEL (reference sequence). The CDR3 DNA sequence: TGTGCCAGCAGCCTATCGTCCGGACAGCTCTATGGCTACACCTTC. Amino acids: CASSLSSGQLYGYTF.

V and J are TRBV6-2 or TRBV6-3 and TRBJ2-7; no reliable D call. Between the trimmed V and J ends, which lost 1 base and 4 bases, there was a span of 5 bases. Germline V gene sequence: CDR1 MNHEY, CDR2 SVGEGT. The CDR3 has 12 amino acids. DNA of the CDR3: TGTGCCAGCAGTTACTACCTATACGAGCAGTACTTC. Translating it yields CASSYYLYEQYF.

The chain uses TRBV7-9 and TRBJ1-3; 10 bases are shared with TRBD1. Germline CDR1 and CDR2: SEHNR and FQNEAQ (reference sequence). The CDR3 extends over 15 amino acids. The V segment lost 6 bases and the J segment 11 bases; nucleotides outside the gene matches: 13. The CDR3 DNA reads TGTGCCAGCAGTCTTGGGACAGGGGCCCTAGACGCCATATATTTT. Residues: CASSLGTGALDAIYF.

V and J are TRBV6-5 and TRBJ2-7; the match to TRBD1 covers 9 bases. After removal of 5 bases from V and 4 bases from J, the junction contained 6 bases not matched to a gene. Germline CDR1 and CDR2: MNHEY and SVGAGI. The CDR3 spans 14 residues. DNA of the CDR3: TGTGCCAGCAGTCCGGACAGGGGCCCGTACGAGCAGTACTTC. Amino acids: CASSPDRGPYEQYF.

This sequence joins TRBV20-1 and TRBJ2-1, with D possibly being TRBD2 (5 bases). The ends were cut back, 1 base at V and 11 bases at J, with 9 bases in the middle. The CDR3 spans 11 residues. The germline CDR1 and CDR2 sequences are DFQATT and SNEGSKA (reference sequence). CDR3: CSARADYKQFF. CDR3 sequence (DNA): TGCAGTGCTAGAGCCGACTATAAGCAGTTCTTC.